This TCR beta chain was recovered during a study of patients and donors after allogeneic stem cell transplantation. TCRdb processed the RT-PCR reads anew with MiXCR; each CDR3 protein has one entry. The repertoire holds more than 850,000 distinct CDR3 sequences, with 18% as singletons. Source material: blood, either unsorted or a sorted T cell fraction (not recorded which). The receptor comes from a human donor who was either an allogeneic HSCT recipient or a stem cell or donor lymphocyte infusion donor (not recorded which). It is not recorded whose cells these are; they may come from a transplant donor.

The CDR3 nucleotides are TGCGCCAGCAGCCAAGACGATCGGAACACTGAAGCTTTCTTT. This encodes CASSQDDRNTEAFF. This chain uses TRBV4-1 with TRBJ1-1; D uncertain. CDR1 MGHRA and CDR2 YSYEKL come from the germline V gene. Trimming removed 0 bases at V and 1 base at J, with 6 bases between. The CDR3 totals 14 residues.